The T cell receptor (beta chain) under discussion was sequenced for a study of metastatic and nonmetastatic thyroid tumors (dated by TCRdb to the early 2020s). For context, the study as a whole: For patients with malignant and with benign thyroid disease, the researchers compared repertoires between peripheral blood samples and tumor or nodule tissue samples. Results the study describes overall, beyond this receptor: In both blood and tumor samples, malignant tumors were reported to have significantly higher TCR beta diversity than benign nodules.

None of the patients had been given any treatment before thyroid surgery. Patient clinical samples collected from the early 2010s to the late 2010s were retrospectively analysed using T-cell receptor beta sequencing. The method was PCR. The sequencing machine was an Illumina HiSeq 4000. High-throughput sequencing was used to profile the CDR3 region of the TCR beta-chain in every patient. As for how the authors treated the data: The researchers built a classifier to tell apart papillary thyroid cancer patients with distant metastasis, based on CDR3 differences among clinicopathological groups. The Shannon index was used to measure repertoire diversity, and the Morisita-Horn index was used to measure how similar tumor and blood repertoires were. The public sequencing data were trimmed at Q25 with fastp and processed into clonotypes with MiXCR by TCRdb, which kept only in-frame beta chains. What appears here as the V and J calls and clone size reflects TCRdb's work, not the paper's. Present in this sample are about 12,000 clones, around a quarter of which were seen just once. Jointly, the top ten make up roughly 18% of the sample.

There are 18 amino acids in the CDR3, from cysteine to phenylalanine inclusive. Just the 54-base CDR3 DNA is kept, in frame starting at base 1. The germline V gene provides CDR1 KGHSH and CDR2 LQKENI. After removal of 0 bases from V and 3 bases from J, the junction retains 7 bases not matched to a gene. Many counts were recorded for this clone. What antigen it recognizes has not been identified. The input lacks base qualities; no much larger clone sits a single base away. The chain uses TRBV18 and TRBJ2-5, with 13 bases matching TRBD2. This clonotype originated in a female donor with papillary thyroid cancer or a benign thyroid nodule (not recorded which). Some clones in this sample may be carry-over from other donors' samples. Sequencing was carried out using tumor tissue. The CDR3 protein sequence reads: CASSPPQRTSGGEETQYF. Read as DNA, the sequence is TGTGCCAGCTCACCACCACAGCGGACTAGCGGGGGCGAAGAGACCCAGTACTTC. With all but the CDR3 taken from the reference TRBV18 and TRBJ2-5 genes, the full variable domain is: NAGVMQNPRHLVRRRGQEARLRCSPMKGHSHVYWYRQLPEEGLKFMVYLQKENIIDESGMPKERFSAEFPKEGPSILRIQQVVRGDSAAYFCASSPPQRTSGGEETQYFGPGTRLLVL.